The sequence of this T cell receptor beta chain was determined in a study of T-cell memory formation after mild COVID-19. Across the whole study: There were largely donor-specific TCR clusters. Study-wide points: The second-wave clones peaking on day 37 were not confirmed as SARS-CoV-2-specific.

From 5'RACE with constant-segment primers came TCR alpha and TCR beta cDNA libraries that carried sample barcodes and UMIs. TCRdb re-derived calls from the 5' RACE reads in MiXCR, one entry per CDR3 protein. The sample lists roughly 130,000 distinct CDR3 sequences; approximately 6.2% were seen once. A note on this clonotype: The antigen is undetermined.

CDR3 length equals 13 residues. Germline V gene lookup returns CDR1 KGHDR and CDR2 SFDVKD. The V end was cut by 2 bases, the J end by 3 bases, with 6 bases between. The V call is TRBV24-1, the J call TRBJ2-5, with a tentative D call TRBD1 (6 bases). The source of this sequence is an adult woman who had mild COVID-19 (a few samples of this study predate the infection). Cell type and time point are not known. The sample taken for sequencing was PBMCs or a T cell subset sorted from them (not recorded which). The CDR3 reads CATSDWTEETQYF. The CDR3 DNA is TGTGCCACCAGTGATTGGACAGAAGAGACCCAGTACTTC.